This TCR beta chain was retrieved from a study of blood T cell repertoires in COVID-19. Study as a whole: Nucleic acid was either cDNA or gDNA, and it came from T cells, B-cell-depleted T cells, or PBMCs.

Participants came from roughly 24 US areas, aged about 18 to 100 years. This CDR3 is 16 amino acids long. In the original workflow: Nucleated cell counts were estimated from reference gene primer amplification. The table came from immunoSEQ multiplex PCR; TCRdb's copy has only in-frame clones and leaves some out. V and J calls and clone size are copied from that table; D and trimming were computed from the DNA. The repertoire includes 300,000 to 350,000 clones, approximately 88% of them detected once, and around 5% sits in the top ten. The sample was PBMCs or T cells enriched from blood (not recorded which). This receptor was taken from a man aged 30 to 45 who had recovered from COVID-19. V gene TRBV21-1 combines with J gene TRBJ2-7; the table's D call of TRBD1 was not tested on the DNA. TRBV21-1 represents a pseudogene. This CDR3 reads CASSKQSRKGAYEQYF. The CDR3 region has the DNA TGTGCCAGCAGCAAACAAAGTAGAAAGGGGGCGTACGAGCAGTACTTC.